One and the same sample provided the 13 T cell receptor beta chains below, sequenced in a study of T cell changes during pregnancy in multiple sclerosis. Sequencing was performed with immunoSEQ multiplex PCR; in TCRdb, only in-frame clones are kept and a portion is missing. This table holds 42,000 or so clones, 85% to 95% found once. The source material was CD4+ T cells from peripheral blood mononuclear cells, sampled after pregnancy. These receptors were taken from a female donor with multiple sclerosis, enrolled in a pregnancy study.

This chain uses TRBV5-1 with TRBJ2-3; TRBD2 agrees at 7 bases. J was trimmed by 1 base and V by 4 bases; bases with no gene match: 6. The germline V gene encodes CDR1 SGHRS and CDR2 YFSETQ. The CDR3 contains 15 residues. This CDR3 is CASSPEAGRTDTQYF. The CDR3, as DNA: TGCGCCAGCAGCCCCGAAGCGGGGCGCACAGATACGCAGTATTTT.

CDR3 nucleotide sequence: TGTGCCAGCAGTAGGAGGGACTCTGAAGCTTTCTTT. Translating it yields CASSRRDSEAFF. The chain has TRBV5-8 and TRBJ1-1, with D maybe TRBD1 (5 bases). This CDR3 contains 12 residues. The germline V gene has CDR1 SGHTS and CDR2 YDEGEE. The V and J ends lost 5 bases and 6 bases respectively, with 11 bases between them.

The gene calls are TRBV9 and TRBJ1-4; the match to TRBD1 covers 9 bases. This CDR3 comprises 15 residues. J was trimmed by 7 bases and V by 3 bases; bases with no gene match: 7. Germline V gives CDR1 SGDLS, CDR2 YYNGEE. CDR3 loop: CASSGDRDIGEKLFF. DNA for the CDR3: TGTGCCAGCAGCGGGGACAGGGACATAGGTGAAAAACTGTTTTTT.

The V gene is TRBV5-4, the J gene TRBJ1-1; D remains ambiguous. Per the germline V gene, CDR1 is SGHNT and CDR2 is YYREEE (reference sequence). Trimming stripped 4 bases from V and 10 bases from J, with 14 bases between. CDR3 length equals 12 residues. This CDR3 is CASSGTYGRAFF. In DNA form, the CDR3 reads TGTGCCAGCAGCGGAACCTACGGGAGAGCTTTCTTT.

A few counts support this clone. V is TRBV2 and J is TRBJ1-5; no clear D gene. The germline V gene encodes CDR1 SNHLY and CDR2 FYNNEI. This CDR3 is built from 14 residues. Between the trimmed V and J ends, which lost 5 bases and 1 base, there was a span of 9 bases. CDR3 protein: CASSTSQSNQPQHF. CDR3 nucleotides: TGTGCCAGCAGTACCTCACAGAGCAATCAGCCCCAGCATTTT.

The rearrangement links TRBV6-5 to TRBJ1-4, with D possibly matching TRBD1 (5 bases). Germline CDR1 is MNHEY and CDR2 is SVGAGI. The length of the CDR3 is 14 residues. Trimming pared 6 bases from V and 2 bases from J, leaving 10 bases between. CDR3 in amino acids: CASRTGVTNEKLFF. CDR3 sequence (DNA): TGTGCCAGCAGGACGGGGGTCACTAATGAAAAACTGTTTTTT.

The chain uses TRBV14 and TRBJ1-3; no firm D call. The V end was cut by 1 base, the J end by 1 base, with 2 bases between. Germline V gene sequence: CDR1 SGHDN, CDR2 FVKESK. This CDR3 is 13 amino acids long. The CDR3 sequence is CASSQASGNTIYF. The CDR3 DNA sequence: TGTGCCAGCAGCCAAGCGTCTGGAAACACCATATATTTT.

The chain employs TRBV18 and TRBJ1-3; 8 nucleotides line up with TRBD1. The CDR3 spans 16 residues. V lost 3 bases and J lost 4; bases outside the gene matches: 8. Germline CDR1 and CDR2: KGHSH and LQKENI. The CDR3 sequence: CASSPLRQGTGNTIYF. CDR3 in DNA: TGTGCCAGCTCACCTCTTCGACAGGGGACCGGAAACACCATATATTTT. The full variable domain, its missing parts supplied by reference TRBV18 and TRBJ1-3, is NAGVMQNPRHLVRRRGQEARLRCSPMKGHSHVYWYRQLPEEGLKFMVYLQKENIIDESGMPKERFSAEFPKEGPSILRIQQVVRGDSAAYFCASSPLRQGTGNTIYFGEGSWLTVV.

The chain joins TRBV9 to TRBJ2-1; 7 positions match TRBD1. The V segment lost 4 bases and the J segment 7 bases; nucleotides outside the gene matches: 5. Germline V gene data show CDR1 as SGDLS and CDR2 as YYNGEE. The CDR3 is 13 residues long. DNA of the CDR3: TGTGCCAGCAGCTTCACAGGGGTGAATGAGCAGTTCTTC. Translation: CASSFTGVNEQFF.

CDR3 coding DNA: TGTGCCAGCACGGTCCTCACCGGGGAGCTGTTTTTT. Its translation is CASTVLTGELFF. The chain couples TRBV6-1 to TRBJ2-2; D is unresolved. The germline gives CDR1 MNHNS, CDR2 SASEGT. Trimming pared 7 bases from V and 4 bases from J, leaving 7 bases between. This CDR3 has 12 residues.

This chain connects TRBV25-1 to TRBJ2-1, with a possible D match to TRBD1 (6 bases). CDR1 and CDR2 from the germline V gene are MGHDK and SYGVNS. V lost 9 bases, J lost 0 bases, and 9 bases lay in between. The CDR3 is 13 amino acids. The CDR3 nucleotides read TGTGCCAGTAGACAGGACTCCTACAATGAGCAGTTCTTC. Amino acids: CASRQDSYNEQFF.

V is TRBV5-5 and J is TRBJ2-3, with 8 bases aligning to TRBD2. The CDR3 contains 16 residues. The trim removed 1 base at V and 0 bases at J, leaving 4 bases unmatched. CDR1 SGHKS and CDR2 YYEKEE come from the germline V gene (reference sequence). Here the CDR3 DNA reads TGTGCCAGCAGCTTGACTAGCGGAAGTAGCACAGATACGCAGTATTTT. This sequence encodes CASSLTSGSSTDTQYF.

The chain couples TRBV5-1 to TRBJ1-2; 10 bases agree with TRBD1. The germline gives CDR1 SGHRS, CDR2 YFSETQ. The CDR3 is 18 residues long. The ends lost 4 bases at V and 2 bases at J; junction bases unmatched: 14. The CDR3 DNA sequence: TGCGCCAGCAGCCTTCCCCTACAGCCGGGACAGGGGAACTATGGCTACACCTTC. Its translation: CASSLPLQPGQGNYGYTF.